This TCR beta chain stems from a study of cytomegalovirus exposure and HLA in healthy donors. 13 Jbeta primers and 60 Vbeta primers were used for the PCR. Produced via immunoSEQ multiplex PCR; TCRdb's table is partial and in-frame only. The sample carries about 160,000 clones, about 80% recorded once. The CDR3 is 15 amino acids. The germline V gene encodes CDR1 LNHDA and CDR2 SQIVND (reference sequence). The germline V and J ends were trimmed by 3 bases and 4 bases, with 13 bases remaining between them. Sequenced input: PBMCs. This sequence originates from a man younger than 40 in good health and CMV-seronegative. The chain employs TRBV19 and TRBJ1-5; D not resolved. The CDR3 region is CASSISDAGNQPQHF. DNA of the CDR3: TGTGCCAGTAGTATTAGCGACGCTGGAAATCAGCCCCAGCATTTT.